Below, one TCR beta chain is given with its context. Its antigen remains unidentified. Time point here: week 47, end of study. Alongside topical imiquimod, each dose of vaccine comprised 300 ug of mutant IDH1 20-mer peptide. The entry originates in a study of a mutant IDH1 vaccine in newly diagnosed glioma. CDR1 and CDR2 from the germline V gene are LNHDA and SQIVND (reference sequence). Between the trimmed V and J ends, which lost 5 bases and 2 bases, there was a span of 15 bases. This CDR3 contains 15 residues. TCRdb's copy holds only in-frame clones and misses some; the assay was immunoSEQ multiplex PCR. The data show about 32,000 clones, with around nine tenths seen just once and about 2.2% held by the top ten.

The rearrangement joins TRBV19 to TRBJ1-2; a weak D match, TRBD1 (5 bases). The clonotype was recovered from a middle-aged man with glioma. The source was PBMCs, collected from a glioma patient whose treatment included an IDH1 peptide vaccine. CDR3 sequence: CASSRTRDGNYGYTF. In DNA form, the CDR3 reads TGTGCCAGTAGTCGCACCCGGGACGGGAACTATGGCTACACCTTC. The complete variable domain, with remaining parts taken from reference TRBV19 and TRBJ1-2, reads DGGITQSPKYLFRKEGQNVTLSCEQNLNHDAMYWYRQDPGQGLRLIYYSQIVNDFQKGDIAEGYSVSREKKESFPLTVTSAQKNPTAFYLCASSRTRDGNYGYTFGSGTRLTVV.